Below, one T cell receptor (beta chain) is given with its context. The sample comes from a study of technical replicates of blood from a handful of donors. The table came from immunoSEQ multiplex PCR; TCRdb's copy has only in-frame clones and leaves some out. The sample records about 88,000 clones, approximately 94% being singletons. CDR3 size: 16 residues. The V end lost 5 bases, the J end lost 0 bases, and 14 bases lay between the germline ends. Germline CDR1 is MDHEN and CDR2 is SYDVKM. Sequencing used T cells isolated from PBMCs. V and J are TRBV28 and TRBJ1-3; maybe TRBD1 (5 bases). This clonotype was obtained from a human donor in good health. CDR3 in DNA: TGTGCCAGCAGTACCTGGGACGGGAGCTCTGGAAACACCATATATTTT. Amino acids: CASSTWDGSSGNTIYF. The full variable domain, in which reference TRBV28 and TRBJ1-3 provide the parts outside the CDR3, is DVKVTQSSRYLVKRTGEKVFLECVQDMDHENMFWYRQDPGLGLRLIYFSYDVKMKEKGDIPEGYSVSREKKERFSLILESASTNQTSMYLCASSTWDGSSGNTIYFGEGSWLTVV.